Each of the 4 T cell receptor beta chains below was sequenced from the same sample in a study of T cells after yellow fever vaccination. MiXCR was run by TCRdb on the 5' RACE reads, yielding one entry per CDR3 protein. The table includes about 220,000 distinct CDR3 sequences, 6.7% detected once. The sample here was CD4+ T cells sorted from PBMCs, taken on the day of the yellow fever booster vaccination. Receptors were obtained from a young man who received the YFV17D yellow fever vaccine.

This sequence joins TRBV15 and TRBJ2-7, with TRBD2 as a possible D gene (5 bases). The V and J ends lost 0 bases and 2 bases respectively, with 8 bases between them. The germline gives CDR1 LNHNV, CDR2 YYDKDF (reference sequence). The CDR3 sequence is 14 residues long. CDR3 DNA: TGTGCCACCAGCAGAGATAGCGAGGCCTACGAGCAGTACTTC. Residues: CATSRDSEAYEQYF. Complete variable domain (other parts from reference TRBV15 and TRBJ2-7): DAMVIQNPRYQVTQFGKPVTLSCSQTLNHNVMYWYQQKSSQAPKLLFHYYDKDFNNEADTPDNFQSRRPNTSFCFLDIRSPGLGDTAMYLCATSRDSEAYEQYFGPGTRLTVT.

This clonotype came up many times. V is TRBV20-1 and J is TRBJ2-1; 14 bases agree with TRBD2. After removal of 6 bases from V and 6 bases from J, the junction contained 4 bases not matched to a gene. The germline V gene encodes CDR1 DFQATT and CDR2 SNEGSKA (reference sequence). The CDR3 is 14 residues long. The CDR3 DNA reads as TGCAGTGCGGGACTAGCGGGAGACCGCAATGAGCAGTTCTTC. This gives the protein CSAGLAGDRNEQFF.

This clonotype was observed a handful of times. This chain links TRBV7-9 with TRBJ2-7; D assignment may be TRBD1 or TRBD2 (6 bases each). This CDR3 is built from 14 residues. Per the germline V gene, CDR1 is SEHNR and CDR2 is FQNEAQ (reference sequence). Trimming left V 5 bases short and J 7 bases short, with 18 bases between. This CDR3 is CASSRDGGLGEQYF. CDR3 coding DNA: TGTGCCAGCAGCCGGGATGGGGGGCTGGGTGAGCAGTACTTC.

The chain employs TRBV11-2 and TRBJ2-5; possibly TRBD1 for D (6 bases). The V end was cut by 0 bases, the J end by 5 bases, with 13 bases between. The germline gives CDR1 SGHAT, CDR2 FQNNGV. The CDR3 has 15 residues. The CDR3 coding sequence is TGTGCCAGCAGCTTAGATCTAGGGACAATGGAGACCCAGTACTTC. Translation gives CASSLDLGTMETQYF.